This entry features one T cell receptor (beta chain) sequence. Assay: immunoSEQ multiplex PCR; the TCRdb copy retains only in-frame clones and omits some. The sample carries 1,200 to 1,500 clones, 55% to 75% recorded once. These data belong to a study of T cell repertoires in urothelial bladder cancer. Germline V gene sequence: CDR1 MDHEN, CDR2 SYDVKM. The CDR3 covers 14 residues. The germline V and J ends were trimmed by 3 bases and 1 base, with 6 bases remaining between them. This TCR derives from a human donor with urothelial carcinoma. Sequencing was carried out using tumor-infiltrating cells from bladder cancer. The genes are TRBV28 and TRBJ2-2; D remains unclear. The CDR3 is CASSFLENTGELFF. The CDR3 DNA sequence: TGTGCCAGCAGTTTCCTGGAGAACACCGGGGAGCTGTTTTTT.